This record looks at one T cell receptor (beta chain) sequence and its context. The length of the CDR3 is 15 residues. The junction had 8 bases not matched to a gene; V was cut back by 5 bases and J by 6 bases. Per the germline V gene, CDR1 is SGHTA and CDR2 is FQGNSA. This sample is part of a study of blood T cell repertoires in COVID-19. Method: immunoSEQ multiplex PCR; TCRdb's copy keeps in-frame clones and lacks some. The table shows around 130,000 clones, with approximately 84% occurring only once. V usage is TRBV7-2 and J usage is TRBJ1-4; 8 bases are shared with TRBD1. The sample consisted of PBMCs or T cells enriched from blood (not recorded which). The receptor was isolated from a woman aged 50 to 60 with acute COVID-19. CDR3 in amino acids: CASSPRTGRDEKLFF. The DNA for the CDR3 is TGTGCCAGCAGCCCACGGACAGGGCGGGATGAAAAACTGTTTTTT.